Following are 7 T cell receptor beta chains from one sample sequenced in a study of tumor-infiltrating lymphocytes in oesophageal squamous cell carcinoma. Via MiXCR, TCRdb re-called the PCR reads, giving one row per CDR3 protein. The sample has about 11,000 distinct CDR3 sequences; 50% to 65% are singletons. Sequenced sample: esophageal tumor tissue. All receptors derive from a male donor with esophageal squamous cell carcinoma.

The chain has TRBV7-8 and TRBJ2-5; D unresolved. Per germline, CDR1 SGHVS and CDR2 FQNEAQ. The CDR3 consists of 13 residues. V lost 0 bases, J lost 4 bases, and 6 bases lay in between. The CDR3 protein is CASSLANGETQYF. The CDR3 coding sequence is TGTGCCAGCAGCTTAGCGAATGGAGAGACCCAGTACTTC.

Comment on this clonotype: The junction departs from germline at one end; a sequencing error may be responsible. The chain has TRBV11-2 and TRBJ2-7, with D perhaps TRBD1 (6 bases). The better agreement between TRBJ2-5 and the DNA end casts doubt on the J call. Germline loops: CDR1 SGHAT, CDR2 FQNNGV. CDR3 length: 15 amino acids. In nucleotides, the CDR3 is TGTGCCAGCACCTTAGGGTGGACAGCTCGAGAGACCCAGTACTTC. Protein sequence: CASTLGWTARETQYF.

This clonotype is a singleton in its sample. Being one base from a much bigger clone, this may be a read error. The chain links TRBV7-9 to TRBJ2-5; 10 nucleotides match TRBD2. CDR3 length equals 16 residues. Germline CDR1 reads SEHNR; CDR2 reads FQNEAQ (reference sequence). The CDR3 DNA sequence: TGTGTTACGCGACGGGCTAGCGGGAGAGGGGGGAATGAGCAGTACTTC. Translating gives CVTRRASGRGGNEQYF.

In regard to this clonotype: The junction shows a germline mismatch at one end, possibly a read error. The chain recombines TRBV6-1 with TRBJ2-1, with D perhaps given as TRBD1 or TRBD2 (5 bases each). The length of the CDR3 is 14 residues. Germline V gene data show CDR1 as MNHNS and CDR2 as SASEGT. The CDR3 reads CANQQVKAIGELYF. CDR3 DNA sequence: TGTGCCAACCAACAGGTTAAGGCGATCGGGGAGCTGTACTTC.

The CDR3 DNA reads TGTGCCAGCAGTTGGACAGGGGGAAGCAATCAGCCCCAGCATTTT. Its protein product is CASSWTGGSNQPQHF. J is TRBJ1-3 and V is TRBV12-3 or TRBV12-4; 10 bases agree with TRBD1. The J call may not be correct, given that the DNA end is closer to TRBJ1-5. The CDR3 covers 15 residues.

This clonotype was counted only a few times. The chain joins TRBV7-8 to TRBJ2-1; 8 bases are shared with TRBD2. The CDR3 consists of 17 residues. V was clipped by 1 base and J by 4 bases; unmatched bases: 9. The germline V gene encodes CDR1 SGHVS and CDR2 FQNEAQ. The CDR3 is CASSLVVAGGGYNEQFF. The CDR3 bases are TGTGCCAGCAGCTTAGTGGTCGCGGGAGGTGGGTACAATGAGCAGTTCTTC.

This clonotype has just one count. This chain links TRBV7-2 with TRBJ2-4; 7 bases match TRBD1. The J call may be in error: the DNA end matches TRBJ2-1 better. Germline V gene lookup returns CDR1 SGHTA and CDR2 FQGNSA. The CDR3 totals 14 residues. The DNA of the CDR3 is TGTGCCAGCAGCTTGAAGACAGGGTACAATGAGCAGTTCTTC. This gives the protein CASSLKTGYNEQFF.